This TCR beta chain is drawn from a study of somatic mutations in cytotoxic T cells in rheumatoid arthritis. Study findings and constraints: A largest CD8+ clone above 20% of CD8+ cells occurred in about an eighth of the roughly 65 patients. Measured CD8+ T-cell clonality, a value compared between rheumatoid arthritis patients and age-matched healthy controls, did not differ significantly. Unidentified antigens were the targets of the expanded CD8+ clones.

The table lists this clone with a count of one. Its antigen is not identified. This CDR3 contains 15 residues. Per germline, CDR1 MDHEN and CDR2 SYDVKM. The ends lost 3 bases at V and 6 bases at J; junction bases unmatched: 5. Sequenced by immunoSEQ multiplex PCR; TCRdb stores in-frame clones only, minus some. Seen here are some 40,000 clones, under 85% observed once, and the top ten hold about 3.2%. With median age about 60 years (range 21-70) and less than 60% female, healthy controls came from blood donor buffy coats. The chain has TRBV28 and TRBJ2-1; 10 positions match TRBD2. The receptor was isolated from a man aged 35-49 years in good health. The sample comprised CD8+ T cells sorted from blood. DNA for the CDR3: TGTGCCAGCAGTTTTAGGACTAGCGGACTCAATGAGCAGTTCTTC. It yields the protein CASSFRTSGLNEQFF.